Sequencing of this T cell receptor (beta chain) was carried out in a study of T cell responses to AZD1222 COVID-19 vaccine. The study's findings and limits: Sampled repertoires all dated from after the peak T cell response. Rises in breadth and depth of Spike-specific TCRs came after two AZD1222 doses. Recipients of AZD1222 seropositive at baseline numbered only 6 or 7. The study reported that nearly half of spike-specific TCRs target unmutated variant regions.

TCRdb's table, derived via immunoSEQ multiplex PCR, lists solely in-frame clones and lacks some. The table has about 180,000 clones, 70% to 90% seen once; the top ten hold roughly 1.7%. As to this clone: Its antigen is unknown.

V lost 6 bases and J 3 bases, leaving 6 bases between the germline ends. Germline CDR1 reads WSHSY; CDR2 reads SAAADI. The CDR3 is made up of 11 amino acids. The receptor was isolated from an adult in good health. The genes are TRBV10-2 and TRBJ2-7, with a weak D call TRBD1 (6 bases). Specimen: peripheral blood, collected on day 0 of AZD1222 vaccination. CDR3 in amino acids: CASRDSYEQYF. The CDR3, as DNA: TGCGCCAGCAGGGACAGCTACGAGCAGTACTTC.